This note documents a single T cell receptor (beta chain) sequence. The J segment lost 6 bases and the V segment lost 4 bases, leaving 6 bases of the junction unmatched. There are 13 residues in the CDR3. CDR1 is SGHNT, CDR2 YYREEE, per germline (reference sequence). These data belong to a study of blood T cell repertoires in COVID-19. On the study more broadly: The United States, Italy and Spain supplied acute and convalescent COVID-19 samples. PBMCs, B-cell-depleted T cells, or T cells provided the cDNA or gDNA that made up the material.

In the authors' workflow: Amplification of reference gene primers was used by the study to estimate nucleated cell counts. Clones were read by immunoSEQ multiplex PCR, and TCRdb kept only the in-frame ones, dropping some. V, J and clone size reflect that table, while D and trimming were determined from the DNA. Altogether about 130,000 clones are present, around 85% being singletons, with the ten largest covering about 16%. This sequence was found in a woman aged 45 to 65 with acute or convalescent COVID-19. Source material: peripheral blood. The genes are TRBV5-4 and TRBJ1-2; 7 bases are shared with TRBD1. This chain's CDR3 is CASSQTGVNGYTF. The CDR3 DNA is TGTGCCAGCAGCCAAACAGGGGTCAATGGCTACACCTTC.